Below, 32 T cell receptor beta chains from the same sample are listed, as sequenced in a study of CD4 and CD8 cells across lung adenocarcinoma regions. In TCRdb, the PCR reads were re-called with MiXCR into one record per CDR3 protein. The sample lists under 20,000 distinct CDR3 sequences, around 56% occurring once. The sequencing sample was made of CD8+ T cells from the center of a lung tumor. These receptors all stem from a female donor with lung adenocarcinoma. The CD4 and CD8 labels of this study may be unreliable.

This clonotype appeared once. A much larger clone differs from this one at a single base, so this may be a read error. The V gene is TRBV5-3, the J gene TRBJ2-5, with 11 positions matching TRBD2. TRBV5-3 is treated as an ORF (open reading frame) with a function not yet certain. With V trimmed by 2 bases and J by 5 bases, 8 bases remained unmatched. The CDR3 is made up of 16 amino acids. For the CDR3, the DNA is TGTGCCAGAAGCTTTTCTAGCGGGAGGACCTTTGAGACCCAGTACTTC. The encoded protein is CARSFSSGRTFETQYF.

This chain links TRBV10-3 with TRBJ2-6, with TRBD1 identical over 8 bases. Germline lookup yields CDR1 ENHRY and CDR2 SYGVKD. Trimming took 6 bases from V and 4 from J; bases not matched to a gene: 5. This CDR3 region has 15 residues. The CDR3 sequence is CAISQGAGGANVLTF. The CDR3, as DNA: TGTGCCATCAGCCAGGGGGCGGGGGGGGCCAACGTCCTGACTTTC.

This clonotype has a handful of counts. The chain is built from TRBV27 and TRBJ2-2; 7 positions match TRBD1. The CDR3 sequence is 15 residues long. Germline V gives CDR1 MNHEY, CDR2 SMNVEV (reference sequence). Germline trimming cut 5 bases from V and 7 bases from J; bases unmatched to any gene: 10. CDR3 DNA: TGTGCCAGCAGTACACGTGACAGGGTAAGCGGGGAGCTGTTTTTT. Residues: CASSTRDRVSGELFF.

Concerning this clonotype: Relative to the germline gene, one junction end is altered; a read error may explain this. This chain uses TRBV6-2 or TRBV6-3 with TRBJ2-3, with D perhaps matching TRBD1 (7 bases). This CDR3 region has 14 residues. Germline CDR1 MNHEY, CDR2 SVGEGT. Written as DNA, the CDR3 is TGTGCGGGCAGAGGGGGCCGGGGGCAGGATACCCAGTATTTT. Its translation is CAGRGGRGQDTQYF.

The chain uses TRBV7-2 and TRBJ2-1; D gene uncertain. V lost 3 bases to trimming and J lost 5 bases, with 8 bases between them. CDR1 SGHTA and CDR2 FQGNSA come from the germline V gene. This CDR3 has 13 amino acids. CDR3 DNA sequence: TGTGCCAGCAGCTTGAACAGAGACAATGAGCAGTTCTTC. It encodes CASSLNRDNEQFF.

This chain links TRBV10-1 with TRBJ2-1; TRBD2 matches 14 bases. The CDR3 runs to 14 residues. V dropped 5 bases and J dropped 9; count of bases not matched to a gene: 3. Germline values: CDR1 WNHNN, CDR2 SYGVQD (reference sequence). This CDR3 is CASSPGLAGAEQFF. The CDR3, as DNA: TGCGCCAGCAGTCCGGGACTAGCGGGAGCTGAGCAGTTCTTC.

This clonotype was seen a handful of times. The V call is TRBV6-1, the J call TRBJ2-1, with TRBD2 matching 9 bases. V lost 4 bases to trimming and J lost 8 bases; unmatched junction nucleotides: 9. This CDR3 contains 15 residues. Germline CDR1 reads MNHNS; CDR2 reads SASEGT. Written as DNA, the CDR3 is TGTGCCAGCAGTGCCGGAGTAGCGGGAGAAGATGAGCAGTTCTTC. This sequence encodes CASSAGVAGEDEQFF.

The chain recombines TRBV8-2 with TRBJ2-3. TRBV8-2 constitutes a pseudogene. CDR3 size: 11 residues. CDR3 amino acids: CGSSDRDTQYF. The CDR3 DNA reads as TGTGGCAGCAGTGACCGAGATACGCAGTATTTC.

This clonotype was observed once. The J gene is TRBJ1-1, the V gene TRBV5-6; D possibly corresponds to TRBD1 (6 bases). CDR1 and CDR2 (germline): SGHDT, YYEEEE. V lost 2 bases and J lost 3, with 14 bases in between. The CDR3 runs to 15 residues. CDR3 protein: CASSFPRGRYTEAFF. As DNA, the CDR3 is TGTGCCAGCAGCTTTCCTAGGGGGAGGTACACTGAAGCTTTCTTT. Filled out from reference TRBV5-6 and TRBJ1-1, the complete variable domain reads DAGVTQSPTHLIKTRGQQVTLRCSPKSGHDTVSWYQQALGQGPQFIFQYYEEEERQRGNFPDRFSGHQFPNYSSELNVNALLLGDSALYLCASSFPRGRYTEAFFGQGTRLTVV.

This clonotype was found many times. The V call is TRBV11-2, the J call TRBJ2-1; D gene unclear. Germline values: CDR1 SGHAT, CDR2 FQNNGV. V lost 4 bases and J 4 bases, leaving 5 bases between the germline ends. The CDR3 runs 12 residues. The CDR3 reads CASSYNYNEQFF. The CDR3, as DNA: TGTGCCAGCAGCTATAATTACAATGAGCAGTTCTTC.

The chain joins TRBV6-1 to TRBJ2-1, with 11 nucleotides matching TRBD2. Germline-derived CDR1 and CDR2 are MNHNS and SASEGT. Trimming at V came to 6 bases and at J to 9 bases, leaving 7 bases not matched to a gene. This CDR3 has 14 amino acids. DNA of the CDR3: TGTGCCAGCAGCGGGCTAGCGGGGGGACCTGAGCAGTTCTTC. Translation: CASSGLAGGPEQFF.

In DNA, the CDR3 is TGTGCCAGCAGTTGGGGAGCGGGTCCCACCTCCTACAATGAGCAGTTCTTC. This gives the protein CASSWGAGPTSYNEQFF. This rearrangement joins TRBV27 to TRBJ2-1, with D perhaps matching TRBD2 (6 bases). The CDR3 runs to 17 residues. Germline loops: CDR1 MNHEY, CDR2 SMNVEV (reference sequence). V gave up 4 bases and J gave up 0 bases, with 16 bases separating them.

Remarks on this clonotype: The junction differs from germline at one of its ends, possibly a read error. The chain recombines TRBV12-3 or TRBV12-4 with TRBJ2-3; 9 nucleotides match TRBD1. The CDR3 is 18 residues long. As DNA, the CDR3 is TGTGCCAGCAGCAACCCCGGGACAGGGTTTTTTAGCCCAGATACGCAGTATTTC. Translation gives CASSNPGTGFFSPDTQYF.

The genes are TRBV6-5 and TRBJ1-1; TRBD1 matches 9 bases. CDR1 and CDR2 from the germline V gene are MNHEY and SVGAGI. This CDR3 region has 15 residues. Trimming removed 4 bases from V and 1 base from J; junction bases left unmatched: 4. DNA of the CDR3: TGTGCCAGCAGTTTAACAGGGGGCGGGAACACTGAAGCTTTCTTT. Residues: CASSLTGGGNTEAFF.

Note on this clonotype: This may come from a read error, since a much larger clone is one base off. The chain couples TRBV6-5 to TRBJ2-4; D possibly uses TRBD1 or TRBD2 (5 bases each). CDR1 and CDR2 from the germline V gene are MNHEY and SVGAGI. The ends were cut back, 4 bases at V and 13 bases at J, with 23 bases in the middle. This CDR3 has 15 amino acids. The CDR3 DNA reads TGTGCCAGCAGTTTGGGCCGGGGCTCCTACAATGAGCAGTACTTC. This codes for CASSLGRGSYNEQYF.

The chain joins TRBV6-1 to TRBJ1-2; 7 nucleotides match TRBD1. The CDR3 contains 14 residues. Germline V gene lookup returns CDR1 MNHNS and CDR2 SASEGT. The ends lost 1 base at V and 7 bases at J; junction bases unmatched: 6. The CDR3 here is CASSEGLTGIGYTF. The CDR3 nucleotides read TGTGCCAGCAGTGAAGGCTTGACAGGGATTGGCTACACCTTC.

The rearrangement uses TRBV27 and TRBJ2-4, with D possibly TRBD2 on 5 matching bases. The length of the CDR3 is 15 residues. Germline assignment: CDR1 MNHEY and CDR2 SMNVEV (reference sequence). V shed 5 bases and J shed 2 bases, with 13 bases lying between them. The DNA of the CDR3 is TGTGCCAGCAGTCCCACTCCGGGAACCAAAAACATTCAGTACTTC. This gives the protein CASSPTPGTKNIQYF.

In its sample, this clonotype was seen many times. This chain uses TRBV5-1 with TRBJ2-1, with TRBD1 identical over 10 bases. Germline CDR1 and CDR2: SGHRS and YFSETQ. The V and J ends lost 0 bases and 8 bases, in that order; junction bases with no gene match: 5. This CDR3 is 15 amino acids long. This CDR3 reads CASSLEGQGLHEQFF. The CDR3 DNA reads as TGCGCCAGCAGCTTGGAGGGACAGGGGTTGCATGAGCAGTTCTTC.

This clonotype came up many times. The V call is TRBV6-5, the J call TRBJ2-7; 9 nucleotides match TRBD2. Looked up from germline, CDR1 is MNHEY and CDR2 is SVGAGI. The V segment lost 4 bases and the J segment 3 bases; nucleotides outside the gene matches: 10. The CDR3 loop spans 16 amino acids. CDR3 amino acids: CASSSDGGGRVYEQYF. The CDR3 bases are TGTGCCAGCAGTTCCGACGGGGGCGGGAGGGTCTACGAGCAGTACTTC.

The chain employs TRBV10-2 and TRBJ2-7; 11 bases match TRBD2. The CDR3 loop spans 15 amino acids. Germline V lookup: CDR1 WSHSY, CDR2 SAAADI. With 3 bases clipped from V and 0 bases from J, the junction kept 1 base outside the gene matches. The CDR3 sequence: CASSDTSGSSYEQYF. CDR3 DNA sequence: TGCGCCAGCAGTGACACTAGCGGGAGCTCCTACGAGCAGTACTTC.

This clonotype was seen only once. The DNA is left out, because the CDR3 cannot be placed on it with certainty; the CDR3 is given as TCRdb lists it. The genes are TRBV11-2 and TRBJ1-6; TRBD1, the D gene given by the table, was not confirmed from the DNA. The CDR3 is made up of 13 amino acids, end residues included. CDR1 SGHAT and CDR2 FQNNGV come from the germline V gene. CDR3 residues: CASSWAAGTDGHF.

The V gene is TRBV9, the J gene TRBJ2-7; 9 bases are a match to TRBD1. Trimming cost V 1 base and J 2 bases; bases outside gene matches: 4. CDR3 length equals 15 residues. Germline V gene lookup returns CDR1 SGDLS and CDR2 YYNGEE. The chain's CDR3 is CASSVTGTGTYEQYF. The DNA of the CDR3 is TGTGCCAGCAGCGTAACCGGGACAGGGACCTACGAGCAGTACTTC.

The chain links TRBV6-2 or TRBV6-3 to TRBJ2-6; 7 bases are a match to TRBD2. Unmatched junction bases numbered 5, after V lost 1 base and J lost 5 bases. Germline CDR1 reads MNHEY; CDR2 reads SVGEGT. The CDR3 is 16 residues long. CDR3 residues: CASSYYRGVRANVLTF. CDR3 in DNA: TGTGCCAGCAGTTACTATCGGGGGGTCCGGGCCAACGTCCTGACTTTC.

The CDR3 nucleotides read TGTGCCAGCAGTTACTCCGCCCCGGGGAGCGGGAGAGGTCTATCCTACGAGCAGTTCTTC. Encoded protein: CASSYSAPGSGRGLSYEQFF. This rearrangement joins TRBV6-5 to TRBJ2-1; 8 bases are a match to TRBD2. CDR3 length: 20 amino acids. The ends lost 0 bases at V and 10 bases at J; junction bases unmatched: 23. Germline CDR1 reads MNHEY; CDR2 reads SVGAGI.

Concerning this clonotype: The germline gene is not matched at one end of the junction; a read error may be the cause. The J gene is TRBJ2-1, the V gene TRBV6-1; 8 nucleotides match TRBD1. Gene TRBJ2-3 matches the end of the DNA better, so the J call may be wrong. The CDR3 runs to 15 residues. Per germline, CDR1 MNHNS and CDR2 SASEGT. CDR3 loop: CASRVQGVRTDKQYF. For the CDR3, the DNA is TGTGCCAGCAGAGTACAGGGGGTGAGGACCGATAAGCAGTATTTT.

This sequence joins TRBV6-1 and TRBJ1-2; 8 nucleotides match TRBD1. Germline-derived CDR1 and CDR2 are MNHNS and SASEGT. The V and J ends lost 5 bases and 4 bases, in that order; junction bases with no gene match: 18. The CDR3 length is 18 residues. The CDR3 DNA sequence: TGTGCCAGCAGTCTCCGACTTAAAGACAGGGGTATCTCCTATGGCTACACCTTC. As protein: CASSLRLKDRGISYGYTF.

The V and J genes are TRBV25-1 and TRBJ2-2; D call uncertain. The V end was cut by 1 base, the J end by 5 bases, with 11 bases between. Germline CDR1 is MGHDK and CDR2 is SYGVNS. This CDR3 is 15 amino acids long. In DNA form, the CDR3 reads TGTGCCAGCAGTGAATCCACTACCGATACCGGGGAGCTGTTTTTT. Translated: CASSESTTDTGELFF.

Concerning this clonotype itself: One junction end disagrees with the germline gene, perhaps due to a read error. V and J are TRBV7-6 and TRBJ2-3; 9 bases fit TRBD1. The CDR3 sequence is 19 residues long. Looked up from germline, CDR1 is SGHVS and CDR2 is FNYEAQ. CDR3 coding DNA: TGTGCCAGCAACCCGTCCCGACAGGGGGGGGTGTGGGCCACAGACACGCAGTATTTT. It encodes CASNPSRQGGVWATDTQYF.

This clonotype was seen ten or more times. With a much larger clone just one base away, this may be a read error. The chain uses TRBV6-1 and TRBJ2-5; D remains ambiguous. This CDR3 region has 12 residues. The V gene lost 6 bases and the J gene lost 11 bases, with 16 bases spanning the gap. Germline values: CDR1 MNHNS, CDR2 SASEGT. The CDR3 loop reads CASRSVGNEQYF. CDR3 DNA: TGTGCCAGCAGATCAGTAGGCAATGAGCAGTACTTC.

The CDR3 loop is CASSRTGELFF. The CDR3 DNA follows: TGTGCCAGCAGCCGAACCGGGGAGCTGTTTTTT. The chain links TRBV6-1 to TRBJ2-2; no definite D call. Germline loops: CDR1 MNHNS, CDR2 SASEGT. CDR3 length: 11 residues. V dropped 6 bases and J dropped 5 bases, with 4 bases sitting between them.

This clonotype was recorded many times. V and J are TRBV6-1 and TRBJ1-3; no firm D call. Between the trimmed V and J ends, which lost 5 bases and 4 bases, there was a span of 21 bases. CDR1 is MNHNS, CDR2 SASEGT, per germline. The length of the CDR3 is 17 residues. For the CDR3, the DNA is TGTGCCAGCAGTCCACCCGTGGGCCGGGGAGGGGGAAACACCATATATTTT. Its translation: CASSPPVGRGGGNTIYF.

The J gene is TRBJ2-3, the V gene TRBV6-1, with 9 nucleotides matching TRBD2. There are 15 residues in the CDR3. Per germline, CDR1 MNHNS and CDR2 SASEGT. V dropped 4 bases and J dropped 7; count of bases not matched to a gene: 9. The chain's CDR3 is CASSAGLAAKNTQYF. The CDR3 DNA reads TGTGCCAGCAGTGCGGGACTAGCAGCCAAAAATACGCAGTATTTT.